These 24 T cell receptor beta chains came from one sample sequenced in a study of T cell changes during pregnancy in multiple sclerosis. Generated by immunoSEQ multiplex PCR, the TCRdb table keeps only in-frame clones and is missing some. This table holds around 80,000 clones, about 90% found once. The sequences come from peripheral blood, collected before pregnancy. These receptors all come from a female donor with multiple sclerosis, enrolled in a pregnancy study.

J is TRBJ1-1 and V is TRBV2; 9 positions agree with TRBD1. V gave up 5 bases and J gave up 8 bases; unmatched junction bases: 9. From germline, CDR1 is SNHLY and CDR2 FYNNEI. The CDR3 spans 14 residues. The CDR3 DNA follows: TGTGCCAGCAGTCCCGGGACAGGGAGCCCGGAAGCTTTCTTT. Encoded protein: CASSPGTGSPEAFF.

The genes are TRBV2 and TRBJ2-5; D uncertain. The V and J ends lost 0 bases and 2 bases respectively, with 10 bases between them. Germline loops: CDR1 SNHLY, CDR2 FYNNEI. This CDR3 spans 15 amino acids. CDR3 nucleotides: TGTGCCAGCAGTGAAGCGGGCCCCATTCAAGAGACCCAGTACTTC. Protein sequence: CASSEAGPIQETQYF.

The chain links TRBV7-8 to TRBJ2-7; a possible D gene is TRBD2 (5 bases). The CDR3 runs to 13 residues. Germline-derived CDR1 and CDR2 are SGHVS and FQNEAQ. The germline V and J ends were trimmed by 2 bases and 2 bases, with 7 bases remaining between them. The CDR3 nucleotides read TGTGCCAGCAGCTTATCCGGGACCTACGAGCAGTACTTC. Translation gives CASSLSGTYEQYF. The whole variable domain, filled in from reference TRBV7-8 and TRBJ2-7, reads GAGVSQSPRYKVAKRGQDVALRCDPISGHVSLFWYQQALGQGPEFLTYFQNEAQLDKSGLPSDRFFAERPEGSVSTLKIQRTQQEDSAVYLCASSLSGTYEQYFGPGTRLTVT.

The gene calls are TRBV29-1 and TRBJ1-2; D is undetermined. CDR3 size: 14 residues. Trimming stripped 2 bases from V and 0 bases from J, with 10 bases between. Germline-derived CDR1 and CDR2 are SQVTM and ANQGSEA. CDR3 amino acids: CSVEKKLANYGYTF. The CDR3 coding sequence is TGCAGCGTTGAAAAGAAACTAGCTAACTATGGCTACACCTTC.

This chain uses TRBV9 with TRBJ1-4, with 8 bases fitting TRBD1. The germline CDR1 and CDR2 sequences are SGDLS and YYNGEE. J gave up 7 bases and V 0 bases, and 8 bases lay outside the gene matches. This CDR3 has 16 amino acids. For the CDR3, the DNA is TGTGCCAGCAGCGTAGGAAATAGGGGACAGGCTGAAAAACTGTTTTTT. This translates into CASSVGNRGQAEKLFF.

V is TRBV7-3 and J is TRBJ2-3; 9 nucleotides line up with TRBD1. V lost 6 bases to trimming and J lost 1 base; unmatched junction nucleotides: 5. The CDR3 is 15 residues long. CDR1 is SGHTA, CDR2 FQGTGA, per germline. The CDR3 region has the DNA TGTGCCAGCAGGGACCGGGACAGGGGCACAGATACGCAGTATTTT. It encodes CASRDRDRGTDTQYF.

This chain uses TRBV7-3 with TRBJ2-3; possibly TRBD1 for D (6 bases). The V gene lost 5 bases and the J gene lost 4 bases, with 13 bases spanning the gap. Germline loops: CDR1 SGHTA, CDR2 FQGTGA. This CDR3 spans 14 amino acids. As DNA, the CDR3 is TGTGCCAGCAGCCCGCGACAGGCCTCAGATACGCAGTATTTT. Amino acid sequence: CASSPRQASDTQYF.

The genes are TRBV6-1 and TRBJ1-5; 9 bases fit TRBD1. Trimming removed 4 bases from V and 5 bases from J; junction bases left unmatched: 6. CDR1 MNHNS and CDR2 SASEGT come from the germline V gene. CDR3 length: 15 residues. CDR3 sequence (DNA): TGTGCCAGCAGTGGGGACAGGGTGGTCGATCAGCCCCAGCATTTT. This gives the protein CASSGDRVVDQPQHF.

The rearrangement uses TRBV10-3 and TRBJ2-3, with 12 bases lining up with TRBD2. Trimming cost V 3 bases and J 6 bases; bases outside gene matches: 16. The CDR3 has 19 residues. Germline V gives CDR1 ENHRY, CDR2 SYGVKD. The CDR3 here is CAISEGAVTSGGQGDTQYF. The DNA for the CDR3 is TGTGCCATCAGTGAAGGTGCCGTGACTAGCGGGGGCCAGGGGGATACGCAGTATTTT.

The J gene is TRBJ2-7, the V gene TRBV6-1, with TRBD1 identical over 8 bases. This CDR3 contains 15 residues. The germline V gene encodes CDR1 MNHNS and CDR2 SASEGT. Germline trimming cut 5 bases from V and 5 bases from J; bases unmatched to any gene: 11. The CDR3 DNA reads as TGTGCCAGCAGTCCTGTCCAGGGGGCCTCGGACGAGCAGTACTTC. Translated: CASSPVQGASDEQYF.

The chain recombines TRBV5-4 with TRBJ2-7, with 9 positions matching TRBD2. Losses at the gene ends were 0 bases for V and 7 bases for J; bases not matched to a gene: 11. The germline CDR1 and CDR2 sequences are SGHNT and YYREEE (reference sequence). CDR3 length: 16 amino acids. The CDR3 reads CASSLDLAGGPREQYF. CDR3 coding DNA: TGTGCCAGCAGCTTGGATCTCGCGGGGGGGCCTCGAGAGCAGTACTTC.

The rearrangement joins TRBV9 to TRBJ2-7; maybe TRBD1 (6 bases). Germline values: CDR1 SGDLS, CDR2 YYNGEE. The CDR3 contains 13 residues. V was clipped by 0 bases and J by 3 bases, with 7 bases between them. DNA of the CDR3: TGTGCCAGCAGCGTAGACAGGGACTACGAGCAGTACTTC. It translates to CASSVDRDYEQYF.

V and J are TRBV28 and TRBJ2-7; 8 bases are a match to TRBD1. The J segment lost 5 bases and the V segment lost 2 bases, leaving 8 bases of the junction unmatched. Germline V CDR1 and CDR2: MDHEN, SYDVKM. This CDR3 has 15 amino acids. Here the CDR3 reads CASSLRGQVEHEQYF. CDR3 sequence (DNA): TGTGCCAGCAGTTTACGGGGACAGGTGGAACACGAGCAGTACTTC.

This chain joins TRBV7-9 and TRBJ1-6, with TRBD1 matching 7 bases. The V and J ends lost 5 bases and 6 bases, in that order; junction bases with no gene match: 7. CDR1 SEHNR and CDR2 FQNEAQ come from the germline V gene (reference sequence). The CDR3 length is 15 residues. CDR3 residues: CASSLTGTANSPLHF. DNA of the CDR3: TGTGCCAGCAGCCTTACCGGGACAGCTAATTCACCCCTCCACTTT. Full variable domain (rest looked up from reference TRBV7-9 and TRBJ1-6): DTGVSQNPRHKITKRGQNVTFRCDPISEHNRLYWYRQTLGQGPEFLTYFQNEAQLEKSRLLSDRFSAERPKGSFSTLEIQRTEQGDSAMYLCASSLTGTANSPLHFGNGTRLTVT.

This sequence joins TRBV10-3 and TRBJ2-1; possibly TRBD2 for D (6 bases). The CDR3 covers 13 residues. V was pared by 6 bases and J by 10 bases, with 16 bases between. Germline V gene sequence: CDR1 ENHRY, CDR2 SYGVKD. CDR3 nucleotide sequence: TGTGCCATCAGCGGGGACCCGGCGGGGGAGCAGTTCTTC. It codes for CAISGDPAGEQFF.

J is TRBJ1-4 and V is TRBV9; possible D gene TRBD1, 5 bases. The CDR3 length is 17 residues. The V end was cut by 4 bases, the J end by 6 bases, with 22 bases between. Germline V gene sequence: CDR1 SGDLS, CDR2 YYNGEE. The CDR3 DNA follows: TGTGCCAGCAGCTCCGAAGGGGTACAGGCCCGGGATGAAAAACTGTTTTTT. This sequence encodes CASSSEGVQARDEKLFF. Variable domain in full (rest from reference TRBV9 and TRBJ1-4): DSGVTQTPKHLITATGQRVTLRCSPRSGDLSVYWYQQSLDQGLQFLIQYYNGEERAKGNILERFSAQQFPDLHSELNLSSLELGDSALYFCASSSEGVQARDEKLFFGSGTQLSVL.

The chain has TRBV9 and TRBJ2-3, with D tentatively TRBD1 (5 bases). Trimming removed 4 bases from V and 5 bases from J, with 11 bases in between. CDR3 size: 13 residues. CDR1 SGDLS and CDR2 YYNGEE come from the germline V gene. The CDR3 DNA sequence: TGTGCCAGCAGCTCGCCGCAGGGAGATACGCAGTATTTT. Amino acids: CASSSPQGDTQYF.

This rearrangement joins TRBV6-1 to TRBJ2-5; 11 bases line up with TRBD2. CDR1 is MNHNS, CDR2 SASEGT, per germline. CDR3 length: 17 residues. Losses at the gene ends were 4 bases for V and 8 bases for J; bases not matched to a gene: 15. The DNA of the CDR3 is TGTGCCAGCAGTGGACGGACTAGCGGGTATTCCAAGAGAACCCAGTACTTC. This codes for CASSGRTSGYSKRTQYF.

The chain joins TRBV13 to TRBJ2-2, with a weak D call TRBD1 (6 bases). V lost 4 bases, J lost 1 base, and 13 bases lay in between. The germline gives CDR1 PRHDT, CDR2 FYEKMQ (reference sequence). This CDR3 comprises 16 residues. The CDR3 loop reads CASSSDSTQNTGELFF. CDR3 bases: TGTGCCAGCAGCTCGGACAGTACGCAGAACACCGGGGAGCTGTTTTTT.

The V and J genes are TRBV6-5 and TRBJ1-1; maybe TRBD1 (5 bases). CDR3 length: 13 residues. V was trimmed by 7 bases and J by 5 bases, leaving 14 bases between them. Germline V gene data show CDR1 as MNHEY and CDR2 as SVGAGI. CDR3 loop: CASTPGGSTEAFF. The CDR3, as DNA: TGTGCCAGCACCCCGGGGGGGTCGACTGAAGCTTTCTTT.

The chain is built from TRBV19 and TRBJ2-2; the match to TRBD1 covers 7 bases. Losses at the gene ends were 4 bases for V and 4 bases for J; bases not matched to a gene: 3. Per the germline V gene, CDR1 is LNHDA and CDR2 is SQIVND (reference sequence). CDR3 length: 14 residues. In DNA, the CDR3 is TGTGCCAGTAGTACGGGACAGCCCACCGGGGAGCTGTTTTTT. Amino acid sequence: CASSTGQPTGELFF.

CDR3: CAWSVWGPNQPQHF. The CDR3 nucleotides are TGTGCCTGGAGTGTTTGGGGGCCGAATCAGCCCCAGCATTTT. The chain couples TRBV30 to TRBJ1-5; possibly TRBD1 for D (6 bases). V lost 0 bases to trimming and J lost 4 bases, with 10 bases between them. Germline loops: CDR1 GTSNPN, CDR2 SVGIG (reference sequence). This CDR3 is built from 14 residues.

This chain links TRBV2 with TRBJ1-1, with TRBD1 identical over 7 bases. Germline V gene sequence: CDR1 SNHLY, CDR2 FYNNEI. CDR3 length: 16 amino acids. V gave up 5 bases and J gave up 8 bases; unmatched junction bases: 17. CDR3 sequence: CASSSEPQTGNVEAFF. The CDR3 bases are TGTGCCAGCAGTAGTGAACCCCAGACAGGGAATGTCGAAGCTTTCTTT.

This clone was seen a single time. This rearrangement joins TRBV9 to TRBJ2-1; TRBD2 is a possible D gene (5 bases). Germline V CDR1 and CDR2: SGDLS, YYNGEE. With 0 bases removed from V and 3 bases from J, the gap between germline ends came to 7 bases. This CDR3 has 14 amino acids. Here the CDR3 reads CASSVVSDYNEQFF. The CDR3 nucleotides read TGTGCCAGCAGCGTAGTTAGCGACTACAATGAGCAGTTCTTC. The full variable domain, rest sourced from reference TRBV9 and TRBJ2-1, is DSGVTQTPKHLITATGQRVTLRCSPRSGDLSVYWYQQSLDQGLQFLIQYYNGEERAKGNILERFSAQQFPDLHSELNLSSLELGDSALYFCASSVVSDYNEQFFGPGTRLTVL.